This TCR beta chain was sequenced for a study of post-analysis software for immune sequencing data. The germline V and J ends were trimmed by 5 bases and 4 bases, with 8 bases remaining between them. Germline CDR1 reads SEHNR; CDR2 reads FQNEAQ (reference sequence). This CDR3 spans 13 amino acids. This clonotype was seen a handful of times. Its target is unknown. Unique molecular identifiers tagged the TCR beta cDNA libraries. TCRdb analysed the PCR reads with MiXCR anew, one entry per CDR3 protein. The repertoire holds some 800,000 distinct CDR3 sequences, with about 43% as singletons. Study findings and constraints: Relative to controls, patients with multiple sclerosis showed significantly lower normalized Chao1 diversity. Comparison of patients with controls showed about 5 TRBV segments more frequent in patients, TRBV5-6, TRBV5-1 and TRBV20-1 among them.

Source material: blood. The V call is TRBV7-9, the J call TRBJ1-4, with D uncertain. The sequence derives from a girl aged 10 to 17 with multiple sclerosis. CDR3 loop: CASSRGVNEKLFF. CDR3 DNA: TGTGCCAGCAGCCGGGGAGTTAATGAAAAACTGTTTTTT.